This T cell receptor (beta chain) was profiled in a study of OX40 agonist ivuxolimab in advanced cancers. In the study overall: Patients got intravenous ivuxolimab at 0.01 to 10 mg/kg every 2 weeks.

The CDR3 spans 14 residues. V lost 8 bases and J lost 7; bases outside the gene matches: 12. The germline CDR1 and CDR2 sequences are LNHDA and SQIVND (reference sequence). The data were produced by immunoSEQ multiplex PCR, yet TCRdb's version contains in-frame clones alone and is incomplete. The data contain about 61,000 clones, 70% to 90% of them singletons. The genes are TRBV19 and TRBJ2-7; TRBD2 matches at 9 bases. This TCR was recovered from an adult with an advanced solid tumor such as melanoma, head and neck, liver or kidney cancer. The specimen comprised CD4+ or CD8+ T cells sorted from blood, sampled in a trial of the OX40 agonist ivuxolimab. CDR3 sequence (DNA): TGTGCCAGTGCTCAGCTAGCGGGGCCGGGAGAGCAGTACTTC. Amino acid sequence: CASAQLAGPGEQYF.